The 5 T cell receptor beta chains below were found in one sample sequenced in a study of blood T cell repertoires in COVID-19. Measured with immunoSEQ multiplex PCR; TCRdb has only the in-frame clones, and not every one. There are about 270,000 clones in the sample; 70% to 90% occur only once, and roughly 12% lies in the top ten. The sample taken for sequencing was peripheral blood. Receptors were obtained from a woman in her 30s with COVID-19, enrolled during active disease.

The CDR3 region has the DNA TGTGCCAGCAGTTTTGGGGGGACAGGCAATCAGCCCCAGCATTTT. Translated: CASSFGGTGNQPQHF. The V gene is TRBV27, the J gene TRBJ1-5; 7 nucleotides line up with TRBD1. In germline, CDR1 is MNHEY, CDR2 SMNVEV (reference sequence). The CDR3 covers 15 residues. V lost 3 bases, J lost 2 bases, and 4 bases stayed unmatched.

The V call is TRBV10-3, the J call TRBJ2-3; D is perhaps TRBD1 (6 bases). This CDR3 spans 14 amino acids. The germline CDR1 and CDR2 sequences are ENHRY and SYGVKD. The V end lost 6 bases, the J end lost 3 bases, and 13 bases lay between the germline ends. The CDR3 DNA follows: TGTGCCATCAGAACAGGGTTCGGGACAGATACGCAGTATTTT. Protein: CAIRTGFGTDTQYF.

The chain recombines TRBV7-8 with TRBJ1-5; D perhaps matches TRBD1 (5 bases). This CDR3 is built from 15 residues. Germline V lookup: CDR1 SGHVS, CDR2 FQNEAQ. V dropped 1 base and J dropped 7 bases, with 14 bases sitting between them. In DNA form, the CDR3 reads TGTGCCAGCAGCTTAGTGAGCCAGGGTGGCCAGCCCCAGCATTTT. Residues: CASSLVSQGGQPQHF.

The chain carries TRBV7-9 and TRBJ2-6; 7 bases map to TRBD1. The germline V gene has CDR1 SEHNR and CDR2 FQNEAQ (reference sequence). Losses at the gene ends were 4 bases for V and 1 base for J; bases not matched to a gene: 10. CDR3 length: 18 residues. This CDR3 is CASSSWTGMGSGANVLTF. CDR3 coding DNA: TGTGCCAGCAGCTCCTGGACAGGCATGGGGTCTGGGGCCAACGTCCTGACTTTC.

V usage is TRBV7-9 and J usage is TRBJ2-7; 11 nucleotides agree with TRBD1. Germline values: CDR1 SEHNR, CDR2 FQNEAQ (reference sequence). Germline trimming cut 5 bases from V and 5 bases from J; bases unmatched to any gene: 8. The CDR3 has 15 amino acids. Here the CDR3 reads CASSPWTGGKDEQYF. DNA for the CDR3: TGTGCCAGCAGCCCGTGGACAGGGGGCAAGGACGAGCAGTACTTC.